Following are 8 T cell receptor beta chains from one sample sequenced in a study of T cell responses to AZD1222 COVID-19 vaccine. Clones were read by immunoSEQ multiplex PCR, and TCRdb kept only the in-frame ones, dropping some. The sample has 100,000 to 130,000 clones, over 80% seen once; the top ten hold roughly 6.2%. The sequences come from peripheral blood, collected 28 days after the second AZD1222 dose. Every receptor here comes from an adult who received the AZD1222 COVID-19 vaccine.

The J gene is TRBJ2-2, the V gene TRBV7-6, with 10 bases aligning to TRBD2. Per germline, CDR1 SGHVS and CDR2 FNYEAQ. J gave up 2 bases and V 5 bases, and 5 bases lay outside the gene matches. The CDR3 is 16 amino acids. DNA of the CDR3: TGTGCCAGCAGCCAAACTAGCGGGGTAAACACCGGGGAGCTGTTTTTT. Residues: CASSQTSGVNTGELFF.

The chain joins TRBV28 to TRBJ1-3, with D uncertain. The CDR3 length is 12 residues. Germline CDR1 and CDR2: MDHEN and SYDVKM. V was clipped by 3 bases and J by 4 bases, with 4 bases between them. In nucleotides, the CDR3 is TGTGCCAGCAGTTTGATCGGAAACACCATATATTTT. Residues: CASSLIGNTIYF.

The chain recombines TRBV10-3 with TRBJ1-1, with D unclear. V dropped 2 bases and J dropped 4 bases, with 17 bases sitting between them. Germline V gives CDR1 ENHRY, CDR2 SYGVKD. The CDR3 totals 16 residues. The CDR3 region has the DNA TGTGCCATCAGTGAGAGGGCGGCGGGAGGGAGCACTGAAGCTTTCTTT. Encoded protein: CAISERAAGGSTEAFF.

The chain's CDR3 is CASSLRDSSLYNAYEQYF. Here the CDR3 DNA reads TGTGCCAGCTCACTCCGGGACTCCTCACTTTACAATGCCTACGAGCAGTACTTC. The chain carries TRBV18 and TRBJ2-7, with a tentative D call TRBD2 (6 bases). V dropped 4 bases and J dropped 2 bases, with 24 bases sitting between them. The CDR3 is 18 amino acids. The germline gives CDR1 KGHSH, CDR2 LQKENI.

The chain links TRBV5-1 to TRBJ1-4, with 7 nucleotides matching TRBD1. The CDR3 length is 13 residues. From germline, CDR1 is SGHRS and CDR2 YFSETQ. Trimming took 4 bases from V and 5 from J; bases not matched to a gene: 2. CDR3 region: CASSQDRNEKLFF. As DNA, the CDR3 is TGCGCCAGCAGCCAGGACAGGAATGAAAAACTGTTTTTT.

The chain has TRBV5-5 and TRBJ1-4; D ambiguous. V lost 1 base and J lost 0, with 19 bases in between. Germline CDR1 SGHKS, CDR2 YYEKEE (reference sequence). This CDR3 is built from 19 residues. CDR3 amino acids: CASSLPFEVPNSTNEKLFF. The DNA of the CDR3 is TGTGCCAGCAGCTTGCCATTCGAGGTCCCCAATTCAACTAATGAAAAACTGTTTTTT.

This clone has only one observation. CDR3 sequence reads: CASRTTGGTLYEQFF. CDR3 sequence (DNA): TGCGCCAGCAGGACCACAGGGGGCACCTTGTATGAGCAGTTCTTC. V and J are TRBV10-2 and TRBJ2-1; 9 nucleotides line up with TRBD1. CDR3 length: 15 residues. Trimming cost V 6 bases and J 8 bases; bases outside gene matches: 11. CDR1 is WSHSY and CDR2 is SAAADI in the germline V gene.

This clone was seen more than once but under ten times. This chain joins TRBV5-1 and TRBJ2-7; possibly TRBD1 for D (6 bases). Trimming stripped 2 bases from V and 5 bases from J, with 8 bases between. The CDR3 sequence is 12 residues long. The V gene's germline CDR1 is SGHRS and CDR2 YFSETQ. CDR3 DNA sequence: TGCGCCAGCAGCTTTTCAGGGGACGAGCAGTACTTC. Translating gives CASSFSGDEQYF.